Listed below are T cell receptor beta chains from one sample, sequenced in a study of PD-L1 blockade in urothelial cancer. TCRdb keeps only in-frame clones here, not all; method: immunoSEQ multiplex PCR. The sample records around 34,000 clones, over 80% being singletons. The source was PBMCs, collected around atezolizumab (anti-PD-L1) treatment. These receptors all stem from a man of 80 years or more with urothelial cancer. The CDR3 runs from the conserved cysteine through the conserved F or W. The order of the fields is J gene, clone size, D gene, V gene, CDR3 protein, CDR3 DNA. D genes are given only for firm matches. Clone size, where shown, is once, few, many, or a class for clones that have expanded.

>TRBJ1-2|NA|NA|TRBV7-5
CVRSFRQGNGYTF
TGTGTCAGAAGCTTTCGACAGGGCAACGGCTACACCTTC
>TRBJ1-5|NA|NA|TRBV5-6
CASSLEPGINQPQHF
TGTGCCAGCAGCTTGGAACCAGGTATCAATCAGCCCCAGCATTTT
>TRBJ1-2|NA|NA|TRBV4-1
CASSHPPGPNNYGYTF
TGCGCCAGCAGCCACCCGCCTGGGCCAAACAACTATGGCTACACCTTC
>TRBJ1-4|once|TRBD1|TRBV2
CASSQEQGPREKLFF
TGTGCCAGCAGTCAAGAACAGGGGCCGAGGGAAAAACTGTTTTTT
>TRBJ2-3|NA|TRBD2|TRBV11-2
CASSSPGTSGDTQYF
TGTGCCAGCAGCTCTCCCGGGACTAGCGGAGATACGCAGTATTTT
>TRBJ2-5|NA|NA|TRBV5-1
CASSLAGAGEETQYF
TGCGCCAGCAGCTTGGCCGGGGCAGGGGAAGAGACCCAGTACTTC
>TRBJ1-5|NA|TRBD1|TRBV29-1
CSVADTQTGPGYSNQPQHF
TGCAGCGTTGCCGACACTCAGACAGGGCCGGGATATAGCAATCAGCCCCAGCATTTT
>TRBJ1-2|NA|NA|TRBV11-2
CASSLEDMGSYGYTF
TGTGCCAGCAGCTTAGAGGATATGGGCAGCTATGGCTACACCTTC
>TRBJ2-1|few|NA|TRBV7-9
CASSRSPGYNEQFF
TGTGCCAGCAGCAGGTCTCCAGGGTACAATGAGCAGTTCTTC
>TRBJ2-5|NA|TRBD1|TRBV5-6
CASSTGGGWETQYF
TGTGCCAGCAGCACAGGGGGTGGATGGGAGACCCAGTACTTC
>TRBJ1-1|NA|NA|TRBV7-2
CASTYRQWRRGTEAFF
TGTGCCAGCACCTATCGTCAGTGGCGTCGGGGAACTGAAGCTTTCTTT
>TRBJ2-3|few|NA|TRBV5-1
CASSLAGVETDTQYF
TGCGCCAGCAGCTTGGCGGGAGTAGAAACAGATACGCAGTATTTT
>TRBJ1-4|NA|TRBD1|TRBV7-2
CASSYGQGNEKLFF
TGTGCCAGCAGCTACGGACAGGGGAATGAAAAACTGTTTTTT
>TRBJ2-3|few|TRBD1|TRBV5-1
CASSFGQGGTDTQYF
TGCGCCAGCAGCTTCGGACAGGGGGGGACAGATACGCAGTATTTT
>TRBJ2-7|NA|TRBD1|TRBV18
CASSPMVTGSYEQYF
TGTGCCAGCTCACCAATGGTGACAGGGTCCTACGAGCAGTACTTC
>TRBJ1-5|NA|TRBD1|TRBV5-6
CASSLARTGGSNQPQHF
TGTGCCAGCAGCTTGGCGAGGACAGGGGGCTCGAATCAGCCCCAGCATTTT
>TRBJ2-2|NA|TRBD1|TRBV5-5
CASSPQGASGELFF
TGTGCCAGCAGTCCTCAGGGGGCCTCCGGGGAGCTGTTTTTT
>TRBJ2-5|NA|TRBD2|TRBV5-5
CASSLNLGLGIETQYF
TGTGCCAGCAGCTTGAACCTGGGACTAGGTATCGAGACCCAGTACTTC